These 24 T cell receptor beta chains originate from one sample sequenced in a study of T cell responses to AZD1222 COVID-19 vaccine. Produced via immunoSEQ multiplex PCR; TCRdb's table is partial and in-frame only. This sample has 96,000 or so clones; 90% occur once, and the top ten carry roughly 26%. Sequencing was performed on peripheral blood, taken on day 0 of AZD1222 vaccination. The receptor source for this set is an adult in good health.

The chain couples TRBV30 to TRBJ1-1; TRBD1 matches 7 bases. Germline loops: CDR1 GTSNPN, CDR2 SVGIG (reference sequence). This CDR3 has 12 amino acids. The J segment lost 4 bases and the V segment lost 6 bases, leaving 5 bases of the junction unmatched. The CDR3: CACNRGGTEAFF. The CDR3 DNA reads as TGTGCCTGTAACAGGGGCGGCACTGAAGCTTTCTTT.

V gene TRBV5-1 combines with J gene TRBJ2-5; TRBD1 aligns across 9 bases. V was pared by 1 base and J by 0 bases, with 4 bases of the junction left unmatched. The CDR3 loop spans 16 amino acids. Germline V gene sequence: CDR1 SGHRS, CDR2 YFSETQ. The CDR3 sequence is CASSLWTGDYQETQYF. CDR3 DNA sequence: TGCGCCAGCAGCTTGTGGACAGGGGACTACCAAGAGACCCAGTACTTC.

The V call is TRBV20-1, the J call TRBJ2-7; D unresolved. The CDR3 sequence is 12 residues long. V was cut by 3 bases and J by 5 bases, with 11 bases left in between. Germline CDR1 reads DFQATT; CDR2 reads SNEGSKA (reference sequence). The DNA of the CDR3 is TGCAGTGCTAGTCTGGCGGCTCACGAGCAGTACTTC. Translation gives CSASLAAHEQYF.

The chain carries TRBV28 and TRBJ1-2; D gene unclear. This CDR3 is built from 10 residues. Germline V gives CDR1 MDHEN, CDR2 SYDVKM. Trimming removed 10 bases from V and 4 bases from J, with 7 bases in between. DNA for the CDR3: TGTGCCACCTTAAGCTATGGCTACACCTTC. It translates to CATLSYGYTF.

This clone has a single count. The chain uses TRBV5-3 and TRBJ2-5, with TRBD2 matching over 10 bases. TRBV5-3 is reported as an ORF; its role is uncertain. The CDR3 has 11 amino acids. The ends lost 4 bases at V and 14 bases at J; junction bases unmatched: 5. This CDR3 is CARSLSGRPYF. In DNA form, the CDR3 reads TGTGCCAGAAGCCTTAGCGGGAGGCCCTACTTC.

The chain has TRBV28 and TRBJ2-2; 12 positions match TRBD2. Trimming at V came to 2 bases and at J to 5 bases, leaving 3 bases not matched to a gene. Germline CDR1 is MDHEN and CDR2 is SYDVKM. This CDR3 has 16 amino acids. Here the CDR3 reads CASSLPLAGGTGELFF. Written as DNA, the CDR3 is TGTGCCAGCAGTTTACCCCTAGCGGGAGGGACCGGGGAGCTGTTTTTT.

This clone was detected once. The chain uses TRBV30 and TRBJ2-7; TRBD2 matches at 9 bases. CDR3 length: 15 residues. Germline lookup yields CDR1 GTSNPN and CDR2 SVGIG (reference sequence). The V gene end was trimmed by 2 bases and the J gene end by 5 bases; junction bases not matched to a gene: 10. CDR3 nucleotide sequence: TGTGCCTGGAGTCCGGGACTAGCCACTTCCCACGAGCAGTACTTC. It codes for CAWSPGLATSHEQYF.

The CDR3 here is CASSLNTGDQPQHF. The DNA of the CDR3 is TGCGCCAGCAGCTTGAACACGGGAGATCAGCCCCAGCATTTT. The chain carries TRBV5-1 and TRBJ1-5, with D unclear. Trimming removed 1 base from V and 5 bases from J, with 10 bases in between. The CDR3 covers 14 residues. Germline-derived CDR1 and CDR2 are SGHRS and YFSETQ.

J is TRBJ2-7 and V is TRBV5-1; D might be TRBD2 (5 bases). Germline values: CDR1 SGHRS, CDR2 YFSETQ. Trimming removed 2 bases from V and 7 bases from J, with 16 bases in between. The CDR3 length is 14 residues. CDR3 sequence (DNA): TGCGCCAGCAGCTTCGGGGATTCCCCCCTAGAGCAGTACTTC. Encoded protein: CASSFGDSPLEQYF.

This rearrangement joins TRBV27 to TRBJ2-5; the D gene could be TRBD1 or TRBD2 (6 bases each). Germline CDR1 reads MNHEY; CDR2 reads SMNVEV (reference sequence). The germline V and J ends were trimmed by 4 bases and 1 base, with 13 bases remaining between them. This CDR3 has 15 residues. Written as DNA, the CDR3 is TGTGCCAGCAGTTCAAGGGGGACTGGCCAAGAGACCCAGTACTTC. Translating gives CASSSRGTGQETQYF.

This chain joins TRBV11-1 and TRBJ2-7; D remains ambiguous. The CDR3 is 15 residues long. Germline lookup yields CDR1 SGHAT and CDR2 FQDESV (reference sequence). The V gene lost 5 bases and the J gene lost 0 bases, with 14 bases spanning the gap. The CDR3 reads CASSRAWESSYEQYF. CDR3 coding DNA: TGTGCCAGCAGCCGAGCTTGGGAAAGCTCCTACGAGCAGTACTTC.

In this sample, this clone turned up once. J is TRBJ2-2 and V is TRBV24-1; 7 positions match TRBD1. The CDR3 loop spans 17 amino acids. With 0 bases clipped from V and 4 bases from J, the junction kept 7 bases outside the gene matches. Germline values: CDR1 KGHDR, CDR2 SFDVKD. In nucleotides, the CDR3 is TGTGCCACCAGTGATTTGCCACCTACAGGGGTCACCGGGGAGCTGTTTTTT. Translated, it gives CATSDLPPTGVTGELFF.

This clone was recorded a few times. The chain carries TRBV6-6 and TRBJ2-7; the D gene is possibly TRBD1 (6 bases). CDR3 length: 12 amino acids. CDR1 is MNHNY, CDR2 SVGAGI, per germline (reference sequence). V was trimmed by 7 bases and J by 5 bases, leaving 12 bases between them. In DNA form, the CDR3 reads TGTGCCAGCACTACAGGGTCCCACGAGCAGTACTTC. This gives the protein CASTTGSHEQYF.

This chain connects TRBV10-3 to TRBJ2-7; D may be TRBD1 (6 bases). Trimming took off 2 bases at V and 3 bases at J, with 8 bases between the two ends. The CDR3 runs 13 residues. CDR1 is ENHRY and CDR2 is SYGVKD in the germline V gene. CDR3 bases: TGTGCCATCAGTGAGGGGACACACTACGAGCAGTACTTC. This gives the protein CAISEGTHYEQYF.

The V gene is TRBV6-2 or TRBV6-3, the J gene TRBJ2-5; D is unclear. Germline CDR1 MNHEY, CDR2 SVGEGT. The V and J ends lost 4 bases and 5 bases respectively, with 5 bases between them. This CDR3 contains 11 residues. CDR3 residues: CASSSPETQYF. Written as DNA, the CDR3 is TGTGCCAGCAGTTCCCCCGAGACCCAGTACTTC.

Notes on this clone: Different DNA sequences within this sample yield the same CDR3. The rearrangement links TRBV18 to TRBJ2-2; D is unclear. The ends were cut back, 0 bases at V and 5 bases at J, with 4 bases in the middle. The V gene's germline CDR1 is KGHSH and CDR2 LQKENI. CDR3 length: 13 amino acids. The CDR3 DNA is TGTGCCAGCTCACCACCAGGGACCGGGGAGCTGTTTTTT. Translated: CASSPPGTGELFF.

Here the CDR3 DNA reads TGTGCCAGCAGCGTATCAGCGGACCCCTACAATGAGCAGTTCTTC. Translation gives CASSVSADPYNEQFF. The genes are TRBV9 and TRBJ2-1; D may be TRBD2 (5 bases). The CDR3 covers 15 residues. CDR1 SGDLS and CDR2 YYNGEE come from the germline V gene. V was shortened by 1 base and J by 2 bases, with 10 bases between the two germline ends.

CDR3 sequence: CAITPDRGGDSPLHF. CDR3 bases: TGTGCCATCACCCCGGACAGGGGAGGGGATTCACCCCTCCACTTT. This rearrangement joins TRBV10-3 to TRBJ1-6, with 9 bases matching TRBD1. The V segment lost 7 bases and the J segment 8 bases; nucleotides outside the gene matches: 9. This CDR3 region has 15 residues. Germline V gene data show CDR1 as ENHRY and CDR2 as SYGVKD.

The J gene is TRBJ2-5, the V gene TRBV10-3, with 7 bases aligning to TRBD2. Germline CDR1 is ENHRY and CDR2 is SYGVKD. The CDR3 consists of 18 residues. The trim removed 2 bases at V and 4 bases at J, leaving 16 bases unmatched. As DNA, the CDR3 is TGTGCCATCAGTGAGCCCCTTGGGGGGGGAAGACGGCGAGAGACCCAGTACTTC. It yields the protein CAISEPLGGGRRRETQYF.

The J gene is TRBJ2-1, the V gene TRBV18; 7 nucleotides line up with TRBD2. V shed 1 base, J shed 10 bases, and the junction held 4 bases outside the gene matches. The CDR3 extends over 13 amino acids. From germline, CDR1 is KGHSH and CDR2 LQKENI. CDR3 nucleotides: TGTGCCAGCTCACCACACGGGGAGGGGGAGCAGTTCTTC. Translated: CASSPHGEGEQFF.

This chain joins TRBV10-3 and TRBJ2-1; either TRBD1 or TRBD2 may fit D (5 bases each). V was clipped by 4 bases and J by 4 bases, with 8 bases between them. CDR1 and CDR2 (germline): ENHRY, SYGVKD. The CDR3 consists of 13 residues. CDR3 DNA sequence: TGTGCCATCAGTGGGGACGGGTACAATGAGCAGTTCTTC. Its translation: CAISGDGYNEQFF.

CDR3 region: CASSFGGTNEKLFF. The CDR3 DNA reads TGTGCCAGCAGTTTTGGGGGAACTAATGAAAAACTGTTTTTT. The gene calls are TRBV28 and TRBJ1-4; possible D gene TRBD1, 5 bases. The CDR3 is 14 amino acids. V gave up 3 bases and J gave up 1 base, with 6 bases separating them. Germline CDR1 and CDR2: MDHEN and SYDVKM.

The chain has TRBV2 and TRBJ1-4; D ambiguous. V shed 2 bases and J shed 6 bases, with 13 bases lying between them. Per the germline V gene, CDR1 is SNHLY and CDR2 is FYNNEI. This CDR3 is 15 amino acids long. The CDR3 loop reads CASSELQGWDEKLFF. CDR3 nucleotide sequence: TGTGCCAGCAGTGAACTCCAAGGGTGGGATGAAAAACTGTTTTTT.

This clone was counted a single time. This chain joins TRBV18 and TRBJ1-5; D uncertain. V was pared by 3 bases and J by 0 bases, with 12 bases between. Germline V gene lookup returns CDR1 KGHSH and CDR2 LQKENI. The CDR3 sequence is 16 residues long. The CDR3 region is CASSPRGGPSNQPQHF. The CDR3 DNA follows: TGTGCCAGCTCACCGCGAGGAGGCCCTAGCAATCAGCCCCAGCATTTT.